What follows is one T cell receptor (beta chain) and its context. What antigen it recognizes has not been identified. The data derive from a study of T cells expressing NK-cell markers (dated by TCRdb to the early 2020s). Regarding the research as a whole: Three sorted T-cell subsets (CD3+CD56+NKG2C+, CD3+CD56+NKG2C- and CD3+CD56-NKG2C+) from fewer than 10 donors had their TCR beta-chain repertoires profiled. The eight sequenced donors were randomly selected healthy volunteers, three men and five women. Seven of the eight sequenced donors were HCMV-seropositive and one was HCMV-seronegative. Libraries were sequenced as 2 x 150 bp reads on Illumina HiSeq 2000/2500, MiSeq or NextSeq. Paper-wide results and their limitations: In six donors, the dominant CD3+CD56+NKG2C+ clonotypes ranked among the top 10 CD8+ clonotypes, making up roughly 1.0-8% of CD8+ T cells. Those dominant clonotypes were again the most abundant among CD3+CD56-NKG2C+ cells in several donors, at about 25-60.1%. Whether the expanded NKG2C-expressing T cell clones were specific for HCMV antigens remained unclear.

To determine HCMV serostatus, a commercial ELISA kit was used to detect HCMV-specific IgG in serum. Ficoll density gradient centrifugation was used to isolate peripheral blood mononuclear cells from blood. The listed sequencing device is Illumina HiSeq 2000. TCR beta cDNA libraries were made by 5'RACE template switching that added a universal primer site and unique molecular identifiers. cDNA synthesis was primed from the TCR beta constant segment, followed by two successive PCR amplification steps. The authors processed their data as follows. MIGEC handled demultiplexing of the reads and grouping by UMI, while MiTCR was used to assemble and quantify clonotypes. Only TCR cDNA sequences supported by at least two reads were kept to exclude erroneous sequences. The tcR package was used for downstream repertoire analysis, and clonotypes were matched between fractions using CDR3 nucleotide sequence together with V segment. Antigen specificity was annotated against VDJdb with VDJmatch, allowing one amino acid substitution in CDR3. Reads reprocessed by TCRdb are summarized as one entry per CDR3 protein sequence, and DNA is absent. The authors' filters were not applied to this entry. This specimen's table enumerates 450,000 to 600,000 distinct CDR3 sequences. The ten biggest clones cover approximately 3.5% of the sample.

The CDR3 contains 15 residues, cysteine and phenylalanine counted. Only the protein is on record. CDR1 and CDR2 (SGHRS, YFSETQ) derive from the germline V gene. Sequences were obtained from blood T cells: a sorted CD56 or NKG2C T cell subset, CD4+ or CD8+ T cells, or bulk PBMC T cells (not recorded which). The clonotype was recovered from a man in his late teens or twenties in good health. Donor details come from another sample of the same person, matched by shared clones. Recombination linked TRBV5-1 to TRBJ2-7. The CDR3 here reads CASSLDSGSSYEQYF.